This TCR beta chain was identified in a study of OX40 agonist ivuxolimab in advanced cancers. Broadly, across the study: Ivuxolimab was a fully human IgG2 agonistic monoclonal antibody targeting the costimulatory receptor OX40 (CD134). Intravenous ivuxolimab was administered to patients every 2 weeks at six dose levels: 0.01, 0.1, 0.3, 1.5, 3 and 10 mg/kg. Of the roughly 50 dose-escalation patients, hepatocellular carcinoma was present in about 19, melanoma in approximately 15, renal cell carcinoma in 9 and head and neck cancer in 9. A male proportion of 82.7% and a mean age of approximately 55 years, ranging from 23 to 79, were recorded for the dose-escalation cohort. Prior anti-PD-1, anti-PD-L1 or anti-CTLA-4 therapy was permitted, and checkpoint inhibitors had been received by about 37% of dose-escalation patients. Partial responses occurred in three dose-escalation patients: two with cutaneous melanoma and one with hepatocellular carcinoma. Peripheral TCRbeta sequencing aimed to test whether ivuxolimab altered TCR sequence diversity and caused clonal T-cell expansion. The paper describes the monotherapy dose-escalation part (N of about 55 patients) of the phase I trial of ivuxolimab. Here is what the overall study found, with its caveats: Partial responders in the 0.1-3.0 mg/kg groups had among the lowest normalized peripheral clonal expansion, especially among CD8+ T cells. Which antigens the clonally expanded peripheral T cells were specific for was not determined. On average, CD8+ T cells showed more expanded clones than CD4+ T cells after ivuxolimab. At doses of 0.1 to 3.0 mg/kg, clonal expansion of both CD4+ and CD8+ T cells in blood was seen between baseline and week 6. Low levels of normalized T-cell clonal expansion were also seen in some nonresponding patients.

To sequence the TCRbeta CDR3 region, genomic DNA was isolated from the sorted cells. The immunoSEQ Assay was used to sequence the TCRbeta CDR3 regions. Not all clones reach the TCRdb copy of this immuneACCESS table, which keeps in-frame sequences only. Checked studies attribute under half of the gap to unresolved V genes and leave the rest unexplained. In this sample the table shows tens of thousands of clones, about 93% of which occur a single time. The top ten constitute 6.2% of the sample. V is cut back by 2 bases and J by 0 bases, with 6 bases in the junction unmatched. According to the germline V gene, CDR1 reads MNHNS and CDR2 reads SASEGT. The CDR3 runs 16 residues from the cysteine to the phenylalanine. Here the CDR3 DNA is all that survives: 48 bases in frame from base 1. A remark on this clone: The clone's antigen remains unknown. The sample holds no much larger clone one base away, and base qualities are not on file.

The trial excluded patients who had a history of autoimmune disease or who were on systemic immunosuppression. Peripheral blood for TCR sequencing was collected from all dose cohorts at baseline, on cycle 4 day 1, and on cycle 7 day 1. Samples were obtained from an open-label, multicenter, first-in-human phase I dose-escalation trial of ivuxolimab. Adults with locally advanced or metastatic melanoma, renal cell, hepatocellular, or head and neck squamous cell carcinoma were enrolled in the trial. Before TCR sequencing, CD4+ T cells and CD8+ T cells were sorted from peripheral blood as separate populations.

The material sequenced was CD4+ or CD8+ T cells sorted from blood, taken in a trial of the OX40 agonist ivuxolimab. This sequence originates from an adult with an advanced solid tumor such as melanoma, head and neck, liver or kidney cancer. Rearrangement joined TRBV6-1 to TRBJ2-5; TRBD1 aligns with 7 central bases. The CDR3 amino acid sequence is: CASSETGDRDQETQYF. The bases read TGTGCCAGCAGTGAAACGGGCGACAGGGACCAAGAGACCCAGTACTTC.